This T cell receptor (beta chain) was identified in a study of shared T cell receptors in the human thymus. This CDR3 has 16 residues. Trimming stripped 2 bases from V and 4 bases from J, with 12 bases between. CDR1 is MDHEN and CDR2 is SYDVKM in the germline V gene. Sequencing used immunoSEQ multiplex PCR; TCRdb keeps in-frame clones, though not all of them. Of about 660,000 clones listed, 70% to 90% were seen once; the top ten hold 0.009% to 0.0095%. Separately, the same data were catalogued under a study of human thymus T cells. As that study records: Infants, healthy and Finnish, who were having corrective surgery for congenital heart defects served as donors. Resections obtained during corrective heart surgery supplied the thymus tissue. Gene usage (both V and J) appeared biased in thymic and blood repertoires. The related literature has documented a marked overlap of thymic repertoires among unrelated individuals.

This TCR derives from a boy in the first two years of life with a congenital heart defect. The sequenced material came from thymocytes. J is TRBJ1-6 and V is TRBV28; perhaps TRBD1 as D (5 bases). The CDR3 sequence: CASSLREEGYNSPLHF. The CDR3 region has the DNA TGTGCCAGCAGTTTAAGGGAGGAGGGGTATAATTCACCCCTCCACTTT.